This paragraph covers one T cell receptor beta chain sequence. There is no known antigen for this receptor. Per-nucleotide qualities are absent, and no much larger clonotype sits a single base away. Collaborating institutions collected whole blood in K2EDTA tubes following their own protocols. For TCRbeta analysis, collaborators shipped samples as frozen whole blood, isolated PBMCs, or DNA extracted from either of those sample types. The data were obtained in a study of blood T cell repertoires in COVID-19 (dated by TCRdb to 2020 to 2021). Turning to the overall study: The collaborator samples originated in the United States, Italy and Spain and spanned the acute and convalescent phases of COVID-19. The prospective study material was composed of cDNA or gDNA derived from T cells, B-cell-depleted T cells, or PBMCs. Deeply sampled blood TCRbeta repertoires from subjects exposed to, actively infected with, or recovered from COVID-19 were included in the dataset. The repertoires were made available in a free public database intended to serve as a resource for research on the immune response to SARS-CoV-2. Samples were obtained from the ongoing ImmuneRACE study (first 160 participants) and from some 1,300 subjects provided by 6 global collaborators. Nearly every sample came with metadata listing a de-identified subject ID, COVID-19 status, age in years and sex. Where available, HLA class I and class II types were obtained from metadata supplied by the sample provider rather than from assay-based typing. General findings and caveats noted by the study authors: The amount of clinical and demographic metadata varied by source and participant and was provided uncurated.

TCRbeta CDR3 regions were amplified from genomic DNA using the immunoSEQ Assay, a bias-controlled multiplex PCR. Turning to the authors' computational methods: Within the assay, amplification of reference gene primers was used to estimate how many nucleated cells each sample contained. To quantify the absolute abundance of each unique TCRbeta CDR3 rearrangement, sequence reads were collapsed and filtered. For each sample, productive Simpson clonality was calculated by taking the square root of Simpson's diversity index across productive rearrangements. The table was pulled from immuneACCESS by TCRdb, which kept in-frame rearrangements only. Such tables lose some clones; where checked, under half of the loss comes from unresolved V genes, and the rest has no known cause. From that table come the V and J calls and clone size; the DNA was used to work out D and trimming. Within this sample are 85,000 to 95,000 clones, with about 78% of them counted one time only. The ten largest clones capture about 15% of the sample.

The trim is 5 bases for V and 0 bases for J, with a gap of 13 bases between the germline ends. As encoded in the germline V gene, CDR1 is SGHNT while CDR2 is YENEEA. The CDR3 goes from the cysteine to the phenylalanine over 16 residues. Solely the CDR3 DNA is kept, with 48 bases framed from the first base. The sequenced material came from peripheral blood. The clonotype comes from an elderly woman with acute or convalescent COVID-19. The chain joins TRBV11-3 to TRBJ2-2, with a weak D call of TRBD1 (6 bases match). The nucleotide sequence is given as TGTGCCAGCAGCACGAACAGGGTCTCGAACACCGGGGAGCTGTTTTTT. Its translation reads: CASSTNRVSNTGELFF.